This T cell receptor beta chain was recovered during a study of metastatic and nonmetastatic thyroid tumors. Study in general: Repertoires from blood and tumor or nodule tissue of malignant and benign thyroid patients were compared.

This clone showed up many times. Antigen unknown. As originally analysed: Clinicopathological groups of papillary thyroid cancer showed CDR3 differences that were used to build a distant-metastasis classifier. With MiXCR, TCRdb called clones anew from the PCR reads. The V and J calls reflect TCRdb's pipeline rather than the authors' work. The sample has about 93,000 clones; about 12% are singletons. Study-wide results and limits: Malignant thyroid tumors reportedly had TCR beta diversity that was significantly higher than in benign nodules, in blood and tumor.

No patient had received any treatment before thyroid surgery. Material: blood. The receptor was isolated from a female donor with papillary thyroid cancer or a benign thyroid nodule (not recorded which). Some clones in this sample may be carry-over from other donors' samples.

DNA for the CDR3: TGTGCCAGCAGCTCAGGGGGCGACACCGGGGAGCTGTTTTTT. Its translation: CASSSGGDTGELFF. The V call is TRBV6-1, the J call TRBJ2-2, with 8 bases lining up with TRBD1. The CDR3 extends over 14 amino acids. V gave up 6 bases and J gave up 3 bases; unmatched junction bases: 3. Germline loops: CDR1 MNHNS, CDR2 SASEGT.